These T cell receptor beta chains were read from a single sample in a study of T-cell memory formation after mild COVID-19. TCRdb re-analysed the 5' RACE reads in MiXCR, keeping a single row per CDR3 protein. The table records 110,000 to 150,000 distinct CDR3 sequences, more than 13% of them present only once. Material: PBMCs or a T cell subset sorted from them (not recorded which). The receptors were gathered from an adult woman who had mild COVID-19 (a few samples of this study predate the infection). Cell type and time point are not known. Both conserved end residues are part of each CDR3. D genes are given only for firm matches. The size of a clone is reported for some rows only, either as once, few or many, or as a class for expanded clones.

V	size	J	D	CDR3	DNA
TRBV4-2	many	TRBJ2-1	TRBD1	CASSLVGQGAPNEQFF	TGTGCCAGCAGCCTGGTGGGACAGGGGGCGCCCAATGAGCAGTTCTTC
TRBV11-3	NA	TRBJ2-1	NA	CASSFGTMGNEQFF	TGTGCCAGCAGCTTCGGTACGATGGGTAATGAGCAGTTCTTC
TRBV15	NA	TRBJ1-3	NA	CATSRDRTASGNTIYF	TGTGCCACCAGCAGAGATCGGACAGCCTCTGGAAACACCATATATTTT
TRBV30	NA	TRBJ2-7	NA	CAWNVGYEQYF	TGTGCCTGGAACGTGGGGTACGAGCAGTACTTC
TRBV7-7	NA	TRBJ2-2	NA	CASGGNTGELFF	TGTGCCAGCGGCGGGAACACCGGGGAGCTGTTTTTT
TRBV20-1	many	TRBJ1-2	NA	CSARDYRVGGYTF	TGCAGTGCTAGAGATTACAGGGTCGGCGGCTACACCTTC
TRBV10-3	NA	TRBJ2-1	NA	CAISGGPSYNEQFF	TGTGCCATCAGTGGGGGTCCTTCCTACAATGAGCAGTTCTTC
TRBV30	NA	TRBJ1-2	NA	CAWMRWDGSYQGGLYYTF	TGTGCCTGGATGCGTTGGGACGGATCGTACCAGGGCGGATTGTACTACACCTTC
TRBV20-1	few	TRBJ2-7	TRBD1	CSASAHGTGFAHEQYF	TGCAGTGCTAGCGCCCACGGGACAGGGTTTGCCCACGAGCAGTACTTC
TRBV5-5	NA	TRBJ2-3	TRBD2	CASSLAGTGGLGTSGSDTQYF	TGTGCCAGCAGCTTGGCCGGGACAGGGGGCCTAGGGACTAGCGGGAGTGATACGCAGTATTTT
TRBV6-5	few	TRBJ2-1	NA	CASSLTGWEQFF	TGTGCCAGCAGTTTGACAGGCTGGGAGCAGTTCTTC
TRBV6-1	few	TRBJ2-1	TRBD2	CASSEPGTSFVNEQFF	TGTGCCAGCAGTGAACCCGGGACTAGCTTCGTCAATGAGCAGTTCTTC
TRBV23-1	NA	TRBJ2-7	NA	CASSQSPEPNRTAGSYEQYF	TGCGCCAGCAGTCAATCCCCTGAGCCAAACCGGACAGCCGGTTCGTACGAGCAGTACTTC
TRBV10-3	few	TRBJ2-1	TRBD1	CATRRGQGDNEQFF	TGTGCCACCAGAAGAGGACAGGGTGACAATGAGCAGTTCTTC
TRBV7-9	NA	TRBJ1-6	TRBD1	CASGPGGSNSPLHF	TGTGCCAGCGGACCAGGGGGGAGCAATTCACCCCTCCACTTT
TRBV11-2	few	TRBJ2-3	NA	CASSLGWGGPDTQYF	TGTGCCAGCAGCTTAGGTTGGGGAGGACCAGATACGCAGTATTTT
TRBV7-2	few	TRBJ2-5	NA	CASSPRGGDQETQYF	TGTGCCAGCAGCCCTAGGGGGGGTGACCAAGAGACCCAGTACTTC
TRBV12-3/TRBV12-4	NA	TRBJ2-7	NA	CASRQGSDEQYF	TGTGCCAGCAGACAGGGTAGCGACGAGCAGTACTTC
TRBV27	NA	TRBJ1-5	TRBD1	CASSHDRGGQPQHF	TGTGCCAGCAGTCACGACAGGGGTGGCCAGCCCCAGCATTTT
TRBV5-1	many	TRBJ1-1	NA	CASRQGVNTEAFF	TGCGCCAGCAGACAGGGCGTGAACACTGAAGCTTTCTTT
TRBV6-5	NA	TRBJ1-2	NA	CASSYSIAAGGYTF	TGTGCCAGCAGTTACTCGATAGCAGCGGGTGGCTACACCTTC
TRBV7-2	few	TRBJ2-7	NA	CASGPVREQYF	TGTGCCAGCGGTCCCGTCCGCGAGCAGTACTTC
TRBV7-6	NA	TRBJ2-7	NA	CASSLQGPYEQYF	TGTGCCAGCAGCTTACAGGGGCCCTACGAGCAGTACTTC
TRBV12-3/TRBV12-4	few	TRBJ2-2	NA	CASSFDTKMGELFF	TGTGCCAGCAGTTTTGACACGAAGATGGGGGAGCTGTTTTTT
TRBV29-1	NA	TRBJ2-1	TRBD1	CSVDEGQGVPEQFF	TGCAGCGTTGACGAAGGACAGGGCGTACCTGAGCAGTTCTTC
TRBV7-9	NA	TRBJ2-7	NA	CASRFNHEQYF	TGTGCCAGCAGATTTAATCACGAGCAGTACTTC
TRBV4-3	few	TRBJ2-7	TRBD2	CASRGSGTEQYF	TGCGCCAGCAGAGGTAGCGGGACCGAGCAGTACTTC
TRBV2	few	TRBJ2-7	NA	CASSEAGHPYF	TGTGCCAGCAGTGAAGCCGGACATCCGTACTTC
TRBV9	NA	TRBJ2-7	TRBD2	CASSPGTSGRGEQYF	TGTGCCAGCAGCCCCGGGACTAGCGGGAGGGGCGAGCAGTACTTC
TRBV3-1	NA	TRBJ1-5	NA	CASSQEGRAQPQHF	TGTGCCAGCAGCCAGGAGGGTCGCGCTCAGCCCCAGCATTTT
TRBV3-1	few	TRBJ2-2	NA	CASSRHPPIDSNSNTGELFF	TGTGCCAGCAGCCGACATCCCCCGATAGACTCGAATTCGAACACCGGGGAGCTGTTTTTT
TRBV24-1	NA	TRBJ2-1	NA	CATSDETRKSYNEQFF	TGTGCCACCAGTGACGAAACCCGAAAATCCTACAATGAGCAGTTCTTC
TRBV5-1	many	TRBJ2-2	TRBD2	CASSLDGTSGTGELFF	TGCGCCAGCAGCTTGGATGGGACTAGCGGGACCGGGGAGCTGTTTTTT
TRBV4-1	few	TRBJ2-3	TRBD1	CASSQVTGPPDTQYF	TGCGCCAGCAGCCAGGTGACAGGGCCTCCAGATACGCAGTATTTT
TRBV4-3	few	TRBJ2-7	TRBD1	CASSPRMDRVYEQYF	TGCGCCAGCAGCCCACGAATGGACAGGGTCTACGAGCAGTACTTC
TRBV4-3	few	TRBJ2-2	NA	CASSQDWASGELFF	TGCGCCAGCAGCCAAGATTGGGCTTCGGGGGAGCTGTTTTTT
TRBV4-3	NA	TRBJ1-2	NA	CASSQDAGPPKRYGYTF	TGCGCCAGCAGCCAAGATGCAGGGCCGCCTAAAAGATATGGCTACACCTTC
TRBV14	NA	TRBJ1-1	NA	CASSPSITTEAFF	TGTGCCAGCAGCCCTTCAATAACCACTGAAGCTTTCTTT
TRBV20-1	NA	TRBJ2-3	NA	CSARDIPIDTQYF	TGCAGTGCTAGAGACATCCCCATAGATACGCAGTATTTT
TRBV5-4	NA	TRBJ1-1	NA	CASSFRQHTEAFF	TGTGCCAGCAGCTTCAGGCAGCACACTGAAGCTTTCTTT